This TCR beta chain was identified during a study of cytomegalovirus exposure and HLA in healthy donors. The length of the CDR3 is 17 residues. V lost 0 bases, J lost 2 bases, and 14 bases lay in between. Germline V gene lookup returns CDR1 SGDLS and CDR2 YYNGEE. Use of 60 Vbeta and 13 Jbeta primers characterized the PCR. Sequenced by immunoSEQ multiplex PCR; TCRdb stores in-frame clones only, minus some. The data show some 120,000 clones, around 72% seen once. The V call is TRBV9, the J call TRBJ2-2; D is possibly TRBD1 (6 bases). Material: PBMCs. The receptor comes from a woman in her 50s in good health and CMV-seropositive. The CDR3 region is CASSVGTEELNTGELFF. CDR3 coding DNA: TGTGCCAGCAGCGTAGGGACAGAGGAATTAAACACCGGGGAGCTGTTTTTT.